The TCR beta chain under discussion was sequenced for a study of cytomegalovirus exposure and HLA in healthy donors. Study-level points and caveats: Fewer N-insertions (relative to the approximately 700-donor mean) were reportedly seen in an Asian-associated ancestry cluster in a later analysis.

CDR3 length equals 17 residues. V lost 6 bases and J lost 2, with 23 bases in between. The germline gives CDR1 SGHDT, CDR2 YYEEEE. The PCR made use of 60 Vbeta and 13 Jbeta primers. Profiling relied on immunoSEQ multiplex PCR, and the TCRdb table lists in-frame clones only, not all of them. The table records nearly 200,000 clones, 87% of them present only once. As to this clone: The antigen is not known.

The genes are TRBV5-6 and TRBJ2-5, with TRBD1 as a possible D gene (5 bases). The sequenced sample consisted of PBMCs. The receptor was isolated from a man aged 25-45 years in good health and CMV-seronegative. The CDR3 spells CASILFSTVNLQETQYF. In DNA, the CDR3 is TGTGCCAGCATCCTGTTCTCGACAGTCAATTTACAAGAGACCCAGTACTTC. The variable domain in full, with the rest retrieved from reference TRBV5-6 and TRBJ2-5, is DAGVTQSPTHLIKTRGQQVTLRCSPKSGHDTVSWYQQALGQGPQFIFQYYEEEERQRGNFPDRFSGHQFPNYSSELNVNALLLGDSALYLCASILFSTVNLQETQYFGPGTRLLVL.